This T cell receptor beta chain stems from a study of shared clonotypes between healthy human individuals. For this clone: Antigen specificity is unknown.

As handled by the study authors: As immunoSEQ supplied junction-only sequences (without quality scores), filtering differed. Profiling relied on immunoSEQ multiplex PCR, and the TCRdb table lists in-frame clones only, not all of them. From that table come the V and J calls and clone size; the DNA was used to work out D and trimming. The top ten clones hold 0.39% of a sample with 2 million to 2.5 million clones, approximately 93% of them seen once. The CDR3 runs 14 residues. Trimming removed 4 bases from V and 1 base from J; junction bases left unmatched: 1. The V gene's germline CDR1 is MDHEN and CDR2 SYDVKM. Overall study results and limits: The generation probabilities recorded for non-shared clonotypes fell below those of clonotypes shared by all four donors. The small donor group covered limited genetic and exposure diversity.

The clonotype was recovered from a man aged 18 to 29 in good health. Some clones in this sample may be carry-over from other donors' samples. The V and J genes are TRBV28 and TRBJ1-1; 9 bases line up with TRBD1. The sequencing input was naive CD4+ T cells from PBMCs. Subset here: CD45RA+ positively selected. Here the CDR3 reads CASSWTGANTEAFF. CDR3 nucleotide sequence: TGTGCCAGCAGTTGGACAGGGGCGAACACTGAAGCTTTCTTT.